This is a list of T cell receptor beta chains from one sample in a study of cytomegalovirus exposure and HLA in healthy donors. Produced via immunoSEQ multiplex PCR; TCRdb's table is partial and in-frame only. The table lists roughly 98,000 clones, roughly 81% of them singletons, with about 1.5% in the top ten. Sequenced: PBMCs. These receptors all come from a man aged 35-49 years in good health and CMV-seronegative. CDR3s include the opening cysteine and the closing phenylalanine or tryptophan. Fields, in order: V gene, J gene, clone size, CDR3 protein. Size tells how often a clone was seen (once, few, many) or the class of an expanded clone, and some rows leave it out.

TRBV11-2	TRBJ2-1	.	CASSKTSGSAYNEQFF
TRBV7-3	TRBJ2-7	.	CASSSSGTGTNEQYF
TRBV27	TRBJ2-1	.	CASSFIAGGLGEQFF
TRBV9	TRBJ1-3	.	CASSVSGGNTIYF
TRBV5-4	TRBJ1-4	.	CASSLALGGSRATNEKLFF
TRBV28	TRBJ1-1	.	CASTSNTEAFF
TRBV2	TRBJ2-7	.	CASRPDSYEQYF
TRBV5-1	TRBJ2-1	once	CASSITGNSYNEQFF
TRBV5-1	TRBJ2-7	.	CASSREGQEQYF
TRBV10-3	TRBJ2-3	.	CAISQSVAGLYDTQYF
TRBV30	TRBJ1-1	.	CAWSTGKGTEAFF
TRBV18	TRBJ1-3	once	CASSPREQGRSSGNTIYF
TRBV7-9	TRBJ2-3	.	CASSLRGGGTDTQYF
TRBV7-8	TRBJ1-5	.	CASSLVGAQPQHF
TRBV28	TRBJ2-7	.	CASRNPGGEQYF
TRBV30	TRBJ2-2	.	CAWSVLVMGGELFF
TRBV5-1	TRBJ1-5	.	CASSLQGESNQPQHF
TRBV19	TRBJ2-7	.	CASSRNRGRMDEQYF
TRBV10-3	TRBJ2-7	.	CAISGKRGAYSYEQYF
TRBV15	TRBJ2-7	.	CATSSEQGAAYEQYF
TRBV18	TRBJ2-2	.	CASSPETGVTGELFF
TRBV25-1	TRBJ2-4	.	CASSESRGLQNIQYF
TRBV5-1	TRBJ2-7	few	CASSLVSGSSYEQYF
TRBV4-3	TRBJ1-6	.	CASSQEDRGYSPLHF
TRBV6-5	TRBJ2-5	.	CASSELGQGETQYF
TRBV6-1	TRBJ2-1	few	CASRTVAGSYNEQFF
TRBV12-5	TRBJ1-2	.	CASVGDRGTYGYTF
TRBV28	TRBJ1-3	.	CASNPDRTLSGNTIYF
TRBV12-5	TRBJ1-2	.	CASGLGQARGYTF
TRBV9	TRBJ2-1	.	CASSAPGSGGYNEQFF
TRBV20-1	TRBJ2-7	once	CSANTPSEQYF
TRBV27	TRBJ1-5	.	CASSKKPPGQATNQPQHF
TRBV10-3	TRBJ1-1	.	CAISAAGNTEAFF
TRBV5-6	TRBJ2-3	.	CASSLVRVTDTQYF
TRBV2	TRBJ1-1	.	CASKEMNTEAFF
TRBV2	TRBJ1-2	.	CASSEGQGIWYGYTF
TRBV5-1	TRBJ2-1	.	CASTTTSVGEQFF
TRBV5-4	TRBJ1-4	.	CASSRDMIDEKLFF
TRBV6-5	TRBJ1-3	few	CASSFSRDRGNTIYF
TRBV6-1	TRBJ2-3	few	CASSVGSSTDTQYF